These 5 T cell receptor beta chains share one sample of origin, sequenced in a study of preoperative IRX-2 immunotherapy in early breast cancer. Sequenced by immunoSEQ multiplex PCR; TCRdb stores in-frame clones only, minus some. This sample yields around 30,000 clones, of which roughly 80% are seen a single time; just under 2.5% belongs to the top ten. Treatment in this sample: preoperative locoregional IRX-2 cytokine immunotherapy. Sample: lymph node tissue, taken from a patient treated with IRX-2 immunotherapy. Receptor source: a human donor with breast cancer.

This clone was counted only a few times. The chain has TRBV19 and TRBJ1-3, with D hard to call. This CDR3 has 17 residues. V lost 5 bases and J lost 4, with 21 bases in between. Germline V gene data show CDR1 as LNHDA and CDR2 as SQIVND (reference sequence). The CDR3 loop reads CASSFLFSDQPGNTIYF. CDR3 coding DNA: TGTGCCAGTAGTTTCCTGTTTTCAGACCAGCCCGGAAACACCATATATTTT. Full variable domain (remainder filled in from reference TRBV19 and TRBJ1-3): DGGITQSPKYLFRKEGQNVTLSCEQNLNHDAMYWYRQDPGQGLRLIYYSQIVNDFQKGDIAEGYSVSREKKESFPLTVTSAQKNPTAFYLCASSFLFSDQPGNTIYFGEGSWLTVV.

The V gene is TRBV10-3, the J gene TRBJ2-2; no firm D call. CDR3 length: 13 residues. The ends were cut back, 2 bases at V and 5 bases at J, with 6 bases in the middle. Germline CDR1 ENHRY, CDR2 SYGVKD. CDR3 in DNA: TGTGCCATCAGTGAGATTACTACCGGGGAGCTGTTTTTT. This sequence encodes CAISEITTGELFF.

Written as DNA, the CDR3 is TGTGCCAGCAGTTTATTCGACAGGTCCTACGAGCAGTACTTC. It yields the protein CASSLFDRSYEQYF. The chain employs TRBV27 and TRBJ2-7; D is possibly TRBD1 (6 bases). The V end was cut by 1 base, the J end by 1 base, with 8 bases between. CDR3 length: 14 amino acids. Germline V gene sequence: CDR1 MNHEY, CDR2 SMNVEV (reference sequence).

In this sample, this clone turned up a few times. The rearrangement uses TRBV10-2 and TRBJ2-3, with 7 bases fitting TRBD2. Germline CDR1 and CDR2: WSHSY and SAAADI. The V segment lost 4 bases and the J segment 2 bases; nucleotides outside the gene matches: 0. The CDR3 totals 13 residues. CDR3 sequence: CASSGDYTDTQYF. The CDR3 DNA reads TGCGCCAGCAGTGGGGACTACACAGATACGCAGTATTTT.

This clone was found once. CDR3 in DNA: TGTGCCATCCCGGGGGGAAATTCCTACAATGAGCAGTTCTTC. It is translated as CAIPGGNSYNEQFF. The chain combines TRBV12-2 with TRBJ2-1; no check of the table's D call, TRBD2, against the DNA was made. TRBV12-2 is noted as a pseudogene. The CDR3 loop spans 14 amino acids.